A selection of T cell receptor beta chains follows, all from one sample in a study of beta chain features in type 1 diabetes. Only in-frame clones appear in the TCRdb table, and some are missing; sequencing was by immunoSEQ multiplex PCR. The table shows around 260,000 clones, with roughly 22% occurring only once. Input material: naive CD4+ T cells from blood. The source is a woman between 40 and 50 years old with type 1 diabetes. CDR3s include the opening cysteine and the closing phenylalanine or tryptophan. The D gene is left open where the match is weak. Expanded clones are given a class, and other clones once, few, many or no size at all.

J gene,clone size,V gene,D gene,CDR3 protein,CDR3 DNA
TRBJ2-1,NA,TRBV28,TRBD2,CASTPGGSSYNEQFF,TGTGCCAGCACCCCGGGGGGAAGCTCCTACAATGAGCAGTTCTTC
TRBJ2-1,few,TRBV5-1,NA,CASSFSQRASSYNEQFF,TGCGCCAGCAGCTTCTCCCAGCGGGCGAGCTCCTACAATGAGCAGTTCTTC
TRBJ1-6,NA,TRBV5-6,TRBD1,CASSFEYGTGDSPLHF,TGTGCCAGCAGCTTCGAGTATGGTACAGGGGACTCACCCCTCCACTTT
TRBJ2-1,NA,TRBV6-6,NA,CASSPTRSYNEQFF,TGTGCCAGCAGTCCGACTAGGAGCTACAATGAGCAGTTCTTC
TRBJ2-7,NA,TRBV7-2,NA,CASSPPAYEQYF,TGTGCCAGCAGCCCTCCAGCCTACGAGCAGTACTTC
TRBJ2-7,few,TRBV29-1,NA,CSVGLDYEQYF,TGCAGCGTTGGACTAGATTACGAGCAGTACTTC
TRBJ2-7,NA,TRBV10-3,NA,CAISESSPRGEQYF,TGTGCCATCAGTGAGTCATCGCCCCGGGGCGAGCAGTACTTC
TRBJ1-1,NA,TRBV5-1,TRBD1,CASSLGQGTNTEAFF,TGCGCCAGCAGCTTGGGACAGGGGACGAACACTGAAGCTTTCTTT
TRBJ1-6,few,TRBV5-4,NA,CASSLSTSIQVSPLHF,TGTGCCAGCAGCTTGTCCACAAGTATACAGGTCTCACCCCTCCACTTT
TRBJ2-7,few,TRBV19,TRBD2,CASTLGTSGNYEQYF,TGTGCCAGTACCCTTGGGACTAGCGGGAACTACGAGCAGTACTTC
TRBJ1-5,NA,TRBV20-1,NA,CSASQGQPQHF,TGCAGTGCTTCACAGGGTCAGCCCCAGCATTTT
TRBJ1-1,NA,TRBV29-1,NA,CSAGARADTEAFF,TGCAGCGCCGGAGCCAGGGCGGACACTGAAGCTTTCTTT
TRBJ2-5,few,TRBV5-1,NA,CASSLAYSQETQYF,TGCGCCAGCAGCTTGGCCTACAGCCAAGAGACCCAGTACTTC
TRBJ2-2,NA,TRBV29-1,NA,CSVGTIYTGELFF,TGCAGCGTTGGGACTATTTACACCGGGGAGCTGTTTTTT
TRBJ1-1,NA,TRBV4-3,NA,CASSPQGNTEAFF,TGCGCCAGCAGCCCCCAGGGGAACACTGAAGCTTTCTTT
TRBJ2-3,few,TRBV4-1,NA,CASSQVSGYSTDTQYF,TGCGCCAGCAGCCAAGTCTCGGGGTATAGCACAGATACGCAGTATTTT
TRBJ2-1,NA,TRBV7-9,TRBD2,CASSLRAGVYNEQFF,TGTGCCAGCAGCTTACGAGCGGGAGTGTATAATGAGCAGTTCTTC
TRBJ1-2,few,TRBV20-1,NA,CSAPTGGYTF,TGCAGTGCTCCGACGGGAGGCTACACCTTC
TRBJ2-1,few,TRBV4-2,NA,CASSPFPGAFNNEQFF,TGTGCCAGCAGCCCGTTCCCGGGAGCCTTCAACAATGAGCAGTTCTTC
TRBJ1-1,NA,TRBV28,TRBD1,CASRTTGGTEAFF,TGTGCCAGCAGGACAACAGGGGGCACTGAAGCTTTCTTT
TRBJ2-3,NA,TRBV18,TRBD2,CASSRLAGVSTDTQYF,TGTGCCAGCTCACGACTAGCGGGAGTCTCCACAGATACGCAGTATTTT
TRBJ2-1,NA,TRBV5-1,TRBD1,CASSSGQGDYNEQFF,TGCGCCAGCAGTTCTGGACAGGGCGATTACAATGAGCAGTTCTTC
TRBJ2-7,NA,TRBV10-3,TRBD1,CAIMRTGSSYEQYF,TGTGCCATCATGAGGACAGGGAGCTCCTACGAGCAGTACTTC
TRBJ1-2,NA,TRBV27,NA,CASRGVDLPGYTF,TGTGCCAGCAGAGGTGTTGACTTACCGGGCTACACCTTC
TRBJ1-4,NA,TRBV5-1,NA,CASSPGATNEKLFF,TGCGCCAGCAGCCCAGGGGCAACTAATGAAAAACTGTTTTTT
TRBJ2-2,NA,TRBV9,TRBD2,CASSVGWGGVGGGELFF,TGTGCCAGCAGCGTAGGGTGGGGAGGGGTAGGCGGCGGGGAGCTGTTTTTT
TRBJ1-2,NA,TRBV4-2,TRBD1,CASSFDRGVYGYTF,TGTGCCAGCAGCTTTGACAGGGGGGTTTATGGCTACACCTTC
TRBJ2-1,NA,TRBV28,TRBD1,CASSSPGTGVQYNEQFF,TGTGCCAGCAGTAGTCCCGGGACAGGGGTCCAGTACAATGAGCAGTTCTTC
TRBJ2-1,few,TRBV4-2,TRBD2,CASSNQGLAENEQFF,TGTGCCAGCAGCAACCAGGGACTAGCGGAAAATGAGCAGTTCTTC
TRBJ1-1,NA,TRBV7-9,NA,CASSNSGNTEAFF,TGTGCCAGCAGCAACTCGGGGAACACTGAAGCTTTCTTT
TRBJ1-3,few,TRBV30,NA,CACGHQTGNTIYF,TGTGCCTGTGGACATCAGACTGGAAACACCATATATTTT
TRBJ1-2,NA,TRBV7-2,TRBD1,CASSSTGTVYGYTF,TGTGCCAGCAGCTCAACAGGGACAGTCTATGGCTACACCTTC
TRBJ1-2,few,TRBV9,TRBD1,CASSAGQDYGYTF,TGTGCCAGCAGCGCGGGACAGGACTATGGCTACACCTTC
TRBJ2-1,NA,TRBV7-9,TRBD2,CASSFPTSGRRSNEQFF,TGTGCCAGCAGCTTCCCGACTAGCGGGAGGCGTAGCAATGAGCAGTTCTTC
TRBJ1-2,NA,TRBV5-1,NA,CASSLGRDYGYTF,TGCGCCAGCAGCTTGGGAAGAGACTATGGCTACACCTTC
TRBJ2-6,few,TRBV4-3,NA,CASSQVRAGANVLTF,TGCGCCAGCAGCCAAGTGAGGGCTGGGGCCAACGTCCTGACTTTC
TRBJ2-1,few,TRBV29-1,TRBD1,CSSQGQPNNEQFF,TGCAGCTCCCAGGGACAGCCTAACAATGAGCAGTTCTTC
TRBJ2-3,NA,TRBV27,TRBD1,CASSYRDSFTDTQYF,TGTGCCAGCAGTTACAGGGACAGCTTTACAGATACGCAGTATTTT
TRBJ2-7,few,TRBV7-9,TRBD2,CASSLVGLAGDYEQYF,TGTGCCAGCAGCTTAGTCGGCCTAGCGGGAGACTACGAGCAGTACTTC
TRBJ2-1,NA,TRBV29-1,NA,CSVDPAYGVNEQFF,TGCAGCGTTGACCCGGCCTACGGGGTGAATGAGCAGTTCTTC
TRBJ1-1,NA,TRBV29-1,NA,CSVEVQPNTEAFF,TGCAGCGTTGAAGTACAACCGAACACTGAAGCTTTCTTT